Each of the 5 T cell receptor beta chains below was sequenced from the same sample in a study of T cells in Graves' hyperthyroidism and ophthalmopathy. Amplified regions were TCR beta CDR3 sequences from RNA transcripts. HTBI primers were employed in a first-round RT-PCR of the TCR CDR3. TCRdb re-derived calls from the multiplex PCR reads in MiXCR, one entry per CDR3 protein. The sample includes hundreds of thousands of distinct CDR3 sequences, around 19% of them seen just once. Source material: blood. The receptors were sampled from a woman aged 50 to 60 with Graves' hyperthyroidism that later progressed to Graves' ophthalmopathy.

This clonotype has just a few counts. The V and J genes are TRBV5-4 and TRBJ2-7; a weak D match, TRBD2 (7 bases). CDR1 is SGHNT and CDR2 is YYREEE in the germline V gene (reference sequence). Trimming removed 4 bases at V and 3 bases at J, with 11 bases between. The CDR3 runs 13 residues. The CDR3 DNA reads as TGTGCCAGCAGCGGGGGGGCCTTCTACGAGCAGTACTTC. Protein sequence: CASSGGAFYEQYF.

V usage is TRBV10-1 and J usage is TRBJ1-5; no clear D gene. In germline, CDR1 is WNHNN, CDR2 SYGVQD (reference sequence). This CDR3 comprises 15 residues. Trimming took 2 bases from V and 1 from J, leaving 9 bases between them. CDR3 sequence reads: CASSEPRGSNQPQHF. In DNA, the CDR3 is TGCGCCAGCAGTGAGCCGCGGGGAAGCAATCAGCCCCAGCATTTT.

The sample holds many counts of this clonotype. The chain couples TRBV3-1 to TRBJ2-1; 7 bases agree with TRBD1. Germline lookup yields CDR1 LGHDT and CDR2 YNNKEL (reference sequence). The CDR3 spans 15 residues. Trimming cost V 1 base and J 3 bases; bases outside gene matches: 3. The CDR3 bases are TGTGCCAGCAGCCAAGGAGACAGGGTCTACAATGAGCAGTTCTTC. Translating gives CASSQGDRVYNEQFF.

This rearrangement joins TRBV27 to TRBJ1-1; a weak D match, TRBD1 (6 bases). V lost 5 bases, J lost 4 bases, and 17 bases lay in between. The CDR3 loop spans 15 amino acids. Germline CDR1 reads MNHEY; CDR2 reads SMNVEV (reference sequence). The CDR3 is CASSPLPRGGTEAFF. The CDR3, as DNA: TGTGCCAGCAGTCCCCTCCCCAGGGGTGGCACTGAAGCTTTCTTT.

The chain joins TRBV29-1 to TRBJ2-7; perhaps TRBD1 as D (5 bases). The germline V gene encodes CDR1 SQVTM and CDR2 ANQGSEA. There are 12 residues in the CDR3. The ends were cut back, 8 bases at V and 3 bases at J, with 14 bases in the middle. Written as DNA, the CDR3 is TGCAGCACTCGGCAGGGAAACTACGAGCAGTACTTC. This codes for CSTRQGNYEQYF.